The 7 T cell receptor beta chains given below trace back to one sample, sequenced in a study of shared clonotypes between healthy human individuals. Data came from immunoSEQ multiplex PCR; TCRdb stores just in-frame clones and leaves some out. The table lists over 2 million clones, just under 95% of them singletons, with more than 0.95% in the top ten. Naive CD8 cells lacked CD45RO and underwent positive selection for CCR7, leaving out terminally differentiated effector memory CD45RA+ cells. Sequenced: naive CD8+ T cells sorted from blood. The source is a man between 18 and 35 years old in good health.

V and J are TRBV6-1 and TRBJ2-7; possible D gene TRBD1, 6 bases. Germline V CDR1 and CDR2: MNHNS, SASEGT. This CDR3 spans 15 amino acids. V was cut by 7 bases and J by 3 bases, with 19 bases left in between. The DNA of the CDR3 is TGTGCCAGCAAGTACAGACGGGACATAGACTACGAGCAGTACTTC. It is translated as CASKYRRDIDYEQYF.

V gene TRBV6-5 combines with J gene TRBJ2-7; D not resolved. Deletions cut 5 bases from V and 0 bases from J, with 14 bases between. Germline V gives CDR1 MNHEY, CDR2 SVGAGI. The CDR3 has 15 amino acids. The CDR3 protein is CASSPLTGNSYEQYF. The CDR3 DNA is TGTGCCAGCAGTCCGCTTACGGGCAACTCCTACGAGCAGTACTTC.

The chain combines TRBV5-8 with TRBJ2-7; tentative D call: TRBD2 (6 bases). CDR3 length equals 15 residues. Germline CDR1 SGHTS, CDR2 YDEGEE. V was trimmed by 3 bases and J by 2 bases, leaving 15 bases between them. Written as DNA, the CDR3 is TGTGCCAGCAGCTCCTCCCCCGGGGGAACCTACGAGCAGTACTTC. Encoded protein: CASSSSPGGTYEQYF.

The rearrangement joins TRBV2 to TRBJ1-2; no definite D call. The length of the CDR3 is 15 residues. Germline CDR1 is SNHLY and CDR2 is FYNNEI. Trimming left V 3 bases short and J 0 bases short, with 11 bases between. The CDR3: CASSEGNSANYGYTF. The DNA for the CDR3 is TGTGCCAGCAGTGAGGGGAACAGTGCTAACTATGGCTACACCTTC.

This chain connects TRBV6-1 to TRBJ2-2; no definite D call. Per the germline V gene, CDR1 is MNHNS and CDR2 is SASEGT. V lost 8 bases and J 2 bases, leaving 6 bases between the germline ends. This CDR3 spans 12 amino acids. Written as DNA, the CDR3 is TGTGCCAGCCTCCGCAACACCGGGGAGCTGTTTTTT. Translation: CASLRNTGELFF.

The chain joins TRBV5-5 to TRBJ2-1; the D gene is possibly TRBD2 (6 bases). This CDR3 has 12 amino acids. V lost 4 bases, J lost 7 bases, and 9 bases lay in between. CDR1 is SGHKS and CDR2 is YYEKEE in the germline V gene (reference sequence). The CDR3 loop reads CASSGGLNEQFF. The CDR3 DNA is TGTGCCAGCAGCGGAGGGTTGAATGAGCAGTTCTTC. Combining the CDR3 with reference TRBV5-5 and TRBJ2-1 gives the whole variable domain DAGVTQSPTHLIKTRGQQVTLRCSPISGHKSVSWYQQVLGQGPQFIFQYYEKEERGRGNFPDRFSARQFPNYSSELNVNALLLGDSALYLCASSGGLNEQFFGPGTRLTVL.

A word on this clone: The identical CDR3 is also encoded by other nucleotide sequences in the sample. The V gene is TRBV4-3, the J gene TRBJ2-1; D might be TRBD2 (6 bases). V was clipped by 1 base and J by 3 bases, with 7 bases between them. CDR1 LGHNA and CDR2 YSLEER come from the germline V gene. The CDR3 covers 14 residues. CDR3 DNA: TGCGCCAGCAGCCAAGGAGCGGGCTACAATGAGCAGTTCTTC. It is translated as CASSQGAGYNEQFF.